This TCR beta chain is from a study of blood T cell repertoires in COVID-19. Turning to the study itself: Material from acute and convalescent COVID-19 was sourced from the United States, Italy and Spain. In each case, the material was cDNA or gDNA derived from T cells, B-cell-depleted T cells, or PBMCs.

Seattle participants joined during active infection and were tracked over time. Authors' methods: Amplifying reference gene primers gave estimates of nucleated cell counts. Profiling relied on immunoSEQ multiplex PCR, and the TCRdb table lists in-frame clones only, not all of them. The V and J calls and the clone size are those of that table, but D and trimming were determined from the DNA. Of about 400,000 clones listed, roughly 90% were seen once; the top ten hold 7.1%. Germline lookup yields CDR1 SGHNT and CDR2 YYREEE (reference sequence). The CDR3 runs to 12 residues. V was clipped by 0 bases and J by 7 bases, with 5 bases between them.

Sequenced input: peripheral blood. This chain uses TRBV5-4 with TRBJ1-3; D unresolved. This receptor was taken from a woman aged 55-69 years with COVID-19, enrolled during active disease. CDR3 loop: CASSLDQNTIYF. The CDR3 DNA follows: TGTGCCAGCAGCTTGGACCAGAACACCATATATTTT.